The 9 T cell receptor beta chains listed next were all sequenced from one sample in a study of blood T cell repertoires in COVID-19. This table comes from immunoSEQ multiplex PCR, and its TCRdb copy is limited to in-frame clones, with some not included. Counted here are a few hundred thousand clones, less than 85% occurring once; the ten biggest clones make up approximately 3.7%. Sequencing was done on a sample of peripheral blood. The receptor set was obtained from a woman between 18 and 29 years old with acute or convalescent COVID-19.

V gene TRBV4-2 combines with J gene TRBJ2-3; D is undetermined. Germline V gene sequence: CDR1 LGHNA, CDR2 YNFKEQ. V shed 3 bases and J shed 2 bases, with 15 bases lying between them. The CDR3 totals 16 residues. CDR3 sequence reads: CASSHSLPPSTDTQYF. CDR3 nucleotide sequence: TGTGCCAGCAGCCACTCACTCCCTCCTTCCACAGATACGCAGTATTTT.

The CDR3 region has the DNA TGTGCCAGCAGCCAAGATCTGGCGGGAGGGAAGACCATCTACGAGCAGTACTTC. It yields the protein CASSQDLAGGKTIYEQYF. The J gene is TRBJ2-7, the V gene TRBV3-1 (or the pseudogene TRBV3-2); TRBD2 aligns across 9 bases. The CDR3 has 18 amino acids. V shed 0 bases and J 3 bases; nucleotides not matched to a gene: 12. Germline V gene sequence: CDR1 LGHDT, CDR2 YNNKEL (reference sequence).

This clone was found once. The rearrangement links TRBV5-1 to TRBJ2-1, with 10 bases matching TRBD2. The CDR3 length is 17 residues. J was trimmed by 3 bases and V by 4 bases; bases with no gene match: 10. Per the germline V gene, CDR1 is SGHRS and CDR2 is YFSETQ. CDR3 sequence (DNA): TGCGCCAGCAGCCTCTCAGCGGGAGGGCCGAGCTACAATGAGCAGTTCTTC. This encodes CASSLSAGGPSYNEQFF.

V gene TRBV5-1 combines with J gene TRBJ1-1; weak D call: TRBD1 (6 bases). V was cut by 5 bases and J by 6 bases, with 14 bases left in between. From germline, CDR1 is SGHRS and CDR2 YFSETQ. This CDR3 spans 13 amino acids. The CDR3 is CASRPDSIAEAFF. CDR3 in DNA: TGCGCCAGCAGACCGGACAGCATTGCTGAAGCTTTCTTT.

The chain uses TRBV30 and TRBJ2-5, with 8 positions matching TRBD2. The V gene end was trimmed by 2 bases and the J gene end by 5 bases; junction bases not matched to a gene: 10. The CDR3 covers 15 residues. Germline CDR1 GTSNPN, CDR2 SVGIG (reference sequence). CDR3 protein: CAWSPYRGGRETQYF. The CDR3 DNA reads TGTGCCTGGAGTCCGTACCGGGGGGGCCGGGAGACCCAGTACTTC. Using reference TRBV30 and TRBJ2-5 for the parts outside the CDR3, the full variable domain is SQTIHQWPATLVQPVGSPLSLECTVEGTSNPNLYWYRQAAGRGLQLLFYSVGIGQISSEVPQNLSASRPQDRQFILSSKKLLLSDSGFYLCAWSPYRGGRETQYFGPGTRLLVL.

The rearrangement joins TRBV4-1 to TRBJ1-1; D perhaps matches TRBD1 (6 bases). The CDR3 length is 14 residues. Germline CDR1 MGHRA, CDR2 YSYEKL. V lost 4 bases to trimming and J lost 5 bases, with 14 bases between them. The CDR3 DNA is TGCGCCAGCAGCCTACGAGGGGGTGGGACTGAAGCTTTCTTT. Translating gives CASSLRGGGTEAFF.

The chain uses TRBV24-1 and TRBJ1-5, with 12 positions matching TRBD1. This CDR3 spans 15 amino acids. The V and J ends lost 5 bases and 5 bases, in that order; junction bases with no gene match: 3. The V gene's germline CDR1 is KGHDR and CDR2 SFDVKD. The CDR3 region is CATSAGDRGHQPQHF. CDR3 coding DNA: TGTGCCACCAGTGCCGGGGACAGGGGGCATCAGCCCCAGCATTTT.

In DNA form, the CDR3 reads TGTGCCAGCAGTACAGGGGCCCTAGACGAGCAGTACTTC. Its protein is CASSTGALDEQYF. J is TRBJ2-7 and V is TRBV6-5; 7 bases match TRBD1. Unmatched junction bases numbered 6, after V lost 5 bases and J lost 5 bases. CDR1 is MNHEY and CDR2 is SVGAGI in the germline V gene. This CDR3 spans 13 amino acids.

The V and J genes are TRBV6-5 and TRBJ1-6; D possibly corresponds to TRBD1 (5 bases). Germline CDR1 reads MNHEY; CDR2 reads SVGAGI. The V end was cut by 7 bases, the J end by 8 bases, with 9 bases between. The CDR3 loop spans 12 amino acids. DNA for the CDR3: TGTGCCAGCACCCGGGGGGATTCACCCCTCCACTTT. It specifies CASTRGDSPLHF.